This T cell receptor (beta chain) was identified during a study of blood T cell repertoires in COVID-19. Study overall: Collection of acute and convalescent COVID-19 samples took place in the United States, Italy and Spain. PBMCs, B-cell-depleted T cells, or T cells were the source of the cDNA or gDNA that made up the material.

Authors' analysis steps: Counts of nucleated cells, estimated from reference gene primer amplification, were obtained. Here immunoSEQ multiplex PCR was the method, and the copy in TCRdb shows in-frame clones only, minus some. V and J calls and clone size are copied from that table; D and trimming were computed from the DNA. The table has approximately 89,000 clones, around 92% seen once. The germline V gene encodes CDR1 WNHNN and CDR2 SYGVQD (reference sequence). The CDR3 length is 14 residues. V lost 5 bases to trimming and J lost 2 bases, with 12 bases between them. Sequenced material: peripheral blood. The gene calls are TRBV10-1 and TRBJ1-1; a weak D match, TRBD1 (6 bases). The clonotype was recovered from a woman in her fifties or sixties with active COVID-19. CDR3 nucleotides: TGCGCCAGCAGTCTACAGGGAGTAAACACTGAAGCTTTCTTT. This codes for CASSLQGVNTEAFF.